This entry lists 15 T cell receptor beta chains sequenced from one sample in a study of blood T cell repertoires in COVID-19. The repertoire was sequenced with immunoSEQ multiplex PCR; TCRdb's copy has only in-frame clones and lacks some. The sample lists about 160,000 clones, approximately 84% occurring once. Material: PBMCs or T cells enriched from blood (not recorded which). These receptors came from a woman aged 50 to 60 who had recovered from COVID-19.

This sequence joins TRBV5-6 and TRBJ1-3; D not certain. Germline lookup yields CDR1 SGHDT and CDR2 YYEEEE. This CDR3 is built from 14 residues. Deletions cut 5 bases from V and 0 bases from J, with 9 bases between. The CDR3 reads CASRNTGSGNTIYF. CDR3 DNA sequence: TGTGCCAGCAGAAATACGGGCTCTGGAAACACCATATATTTT.

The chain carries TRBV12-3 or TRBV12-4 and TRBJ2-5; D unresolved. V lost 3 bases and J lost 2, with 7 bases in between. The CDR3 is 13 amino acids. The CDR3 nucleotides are TGTGCCAGCAGTTTTTTGCAGCAAGAGACCCAGTACTTC. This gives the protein CASSFLQQETQYF.

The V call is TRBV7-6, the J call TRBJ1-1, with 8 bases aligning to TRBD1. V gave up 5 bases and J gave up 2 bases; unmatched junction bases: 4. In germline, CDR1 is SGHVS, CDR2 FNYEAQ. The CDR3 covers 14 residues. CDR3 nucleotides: TGTGCCAGCAGCCGGACAGGGAGAAACACTGAAGCTTTCTTT. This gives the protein CASSRTGRNTEAFF.

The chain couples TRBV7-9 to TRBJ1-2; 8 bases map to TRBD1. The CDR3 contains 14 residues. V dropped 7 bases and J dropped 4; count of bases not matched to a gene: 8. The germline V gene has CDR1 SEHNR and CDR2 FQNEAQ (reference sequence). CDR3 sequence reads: CASTPTQGAYGYTF. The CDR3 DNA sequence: TGTGCCAGCACCCCAACGCAGGGGGCCTATGGCTACACCTTC.

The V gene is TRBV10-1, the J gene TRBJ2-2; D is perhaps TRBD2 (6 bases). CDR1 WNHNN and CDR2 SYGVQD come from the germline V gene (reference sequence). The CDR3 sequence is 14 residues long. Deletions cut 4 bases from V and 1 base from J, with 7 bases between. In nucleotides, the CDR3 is TGCGCCAGCAGTGTTAGCGGGAACACCGGGGAGCTGTTTTTT. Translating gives CASSVSGNTGELFF.

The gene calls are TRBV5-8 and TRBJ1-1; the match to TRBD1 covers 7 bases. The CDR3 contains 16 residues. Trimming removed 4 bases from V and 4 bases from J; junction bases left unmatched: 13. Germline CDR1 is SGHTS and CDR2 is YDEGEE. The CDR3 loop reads CASSPRQGRSGTEAFF. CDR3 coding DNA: TGTGCCAGCAGCCCCCGACAGGGTCGAAGTGGCACTGAAGCTTTCTTT.

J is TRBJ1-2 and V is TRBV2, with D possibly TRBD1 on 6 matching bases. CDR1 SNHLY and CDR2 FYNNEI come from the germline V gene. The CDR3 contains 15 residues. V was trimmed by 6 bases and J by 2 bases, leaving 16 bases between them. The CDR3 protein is CASRDSITKNYGYTF. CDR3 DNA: TGTGCCAGCAGGGACAGTATAACTAAGAACTATGGCTACACCTTC.

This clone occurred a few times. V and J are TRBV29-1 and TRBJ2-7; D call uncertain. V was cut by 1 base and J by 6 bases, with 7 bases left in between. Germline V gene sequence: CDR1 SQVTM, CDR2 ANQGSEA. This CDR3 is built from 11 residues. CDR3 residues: CSVEVPGEQYF. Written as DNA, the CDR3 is TGCAGCGTTGAAGTGCCGGGCGAGCAGTACTTC.

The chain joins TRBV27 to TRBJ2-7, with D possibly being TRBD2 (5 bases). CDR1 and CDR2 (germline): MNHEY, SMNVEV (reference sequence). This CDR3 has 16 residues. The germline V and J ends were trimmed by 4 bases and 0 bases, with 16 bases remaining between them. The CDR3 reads CASSWSGGWSSYEQYF. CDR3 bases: TGTGCCAGCAGTTGGAGCGGCGGGTGGAGCTCCTACGAGCAGTACTTC.

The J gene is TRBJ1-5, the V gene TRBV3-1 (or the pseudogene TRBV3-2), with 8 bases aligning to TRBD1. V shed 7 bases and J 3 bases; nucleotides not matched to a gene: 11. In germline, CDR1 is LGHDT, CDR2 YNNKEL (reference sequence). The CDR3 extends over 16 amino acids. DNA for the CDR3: TGTGCCAGCAACCTCGGGGACAGGTTATTCAATCAGCCCCAGCATTTT. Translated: CASNLGDRLFNQPQHF.

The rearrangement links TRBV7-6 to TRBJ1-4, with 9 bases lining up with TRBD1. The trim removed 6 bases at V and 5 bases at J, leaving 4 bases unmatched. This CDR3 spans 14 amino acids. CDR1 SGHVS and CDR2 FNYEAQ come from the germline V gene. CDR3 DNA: TGTGCCAGCAGTTCAGGACAGGGGAATGAAAAACTGTTTTTT. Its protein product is CASSSGQGNEKLFF.

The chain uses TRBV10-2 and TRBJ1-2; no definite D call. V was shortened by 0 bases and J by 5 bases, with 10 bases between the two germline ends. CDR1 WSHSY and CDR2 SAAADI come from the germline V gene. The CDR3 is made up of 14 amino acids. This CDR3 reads CASSESRNRYGYTF. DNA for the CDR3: TGCGCCAGCAGTGAGTCGCGGAACCGTTATGGCTACACCTTC.

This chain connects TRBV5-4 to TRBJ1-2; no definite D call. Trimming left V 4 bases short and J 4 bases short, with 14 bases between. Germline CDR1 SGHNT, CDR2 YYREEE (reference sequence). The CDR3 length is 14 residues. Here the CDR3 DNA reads TGTGCCAGCAGCGTGGACCTGCTAACCTATGGCTACACCTTC. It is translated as CASSVDLLTYGYTF.

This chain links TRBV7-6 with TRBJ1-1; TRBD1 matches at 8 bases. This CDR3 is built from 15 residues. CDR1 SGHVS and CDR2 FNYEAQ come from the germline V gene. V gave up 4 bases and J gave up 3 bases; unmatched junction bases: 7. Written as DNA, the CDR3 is TGTGCCAGCAGCTCCTTGCAGGGGGCACACACTGAAGCTTTCTTT. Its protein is CASSSLQGAHTEAFF. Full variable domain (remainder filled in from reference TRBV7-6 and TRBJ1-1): GAGVSQSPRYKVTKRGQDVALRCDPISGHVSLYWYRQALGQGPEFLTYFNYEAQQDKSGLPNDRFSAERPEGSISTLTIQRTEQRDSAMYRCASSSLQGAHTEAFFGQGTRLTVV.

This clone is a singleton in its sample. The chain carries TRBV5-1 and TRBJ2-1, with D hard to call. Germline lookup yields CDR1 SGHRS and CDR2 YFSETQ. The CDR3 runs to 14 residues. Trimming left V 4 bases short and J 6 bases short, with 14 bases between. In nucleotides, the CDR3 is TGCGCCAGCAGCGTGGACGGCTCAGGCAATGAGCAGTTCTTC. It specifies CASSVDGSGNEQFF.